The TCR beta chain under discussion was sequenced for a study of technical replicates of blood from a few donors. Looked up from germline, CDR1 is SEHNR and CDR2 is FQNEAQ (reference sequence). The trim removed 5 bases at V and 10 bases at J, leaving 11 bases unmatched. This CDR3 contains 15 residues. The assay was immunoSEQ multiplex PCR, and TCRdb's table has in-frame clones only and misses some. Of about 83,000 clones in the sample, less than 95% were seen once. The chain is built from TRBV7-9 and TRBJ2-1; 10 bases fit TRBD2. This TCR derives from a human donor in good health. Sequenced material: T cells isolated from PBMCs. The CDR3 nucleotides are TGTGCCAGCAGCCCCGGGTGGGGACTAGCGAACGAGCAGTTCTTC. The encoded protein is CASSPGWGLANEQFF.